The 27 T cell receptor beta chains below were found in one sample sequenced in a study of breast tumors, draining lymph nodes, adjacent tissues. Via MiXCR, TCRdb re-called the multiplex PCR reads, giving one row per CDR3 protein. The table records approximately 47,000 distinct CDR3 sequences, under 25% of them present only once. The specimen sequenced was breast tumor tissue. The receptors stem from a female donor with breast cancer. Some clones in this sample may be carry-over from other donors' samples.

This clonotype was observed at least ten times. V gene TRBV5-5 combines with J gene TRBJ2-3; D gene uncertain. V lost 1 base and J lost 3, with 9 bases in between. This CDR3 region has 14 residues. Per the germline V gene, CDR1 is SGHKS and CDR2 is YYEKEE (reference sequence). The CDR3, as DNA: TGTGCCAGCAGCTTGCAAGGTCGGACAGATACGCAGTATTTT. Protein product: CASSLQGRTDTQYF.

There are many counts of this clonotype. The rearrangement links TRBV2 to TRBJ1-6; D remains ambiguous. CDR1 is SNHLY and CDR2 is FYNNEI in the germline V gene. This CDR3 comprises 14 residues. V shed 6 bases and J shed 8 bases, with 14 bases lying between them. The CDR3 protein is CASRGPLRDSPLHF. CDR3 bases: TGTGCCAGCAGAGGACCACTCCGGGATTCACCCCTCCACTTT.

This clonotype was counted ten times or more. The rearrangement links TRBV5-1 to TRBJ2-1, with D hard to call. Germline V gene sequence: CDR1 SGHRS, CDR2 YFSETQ. V was pared by 5 bases and J by 4 bases, with 16 bases between. The CDR3 has 15 residues. CDR3 sequence: CASREQNREYNEQFF. The CDR3 DNA reads TGCGCCAGCAGGGAACAGAATAGGGAATACAATGAGCAGTTCTTC.

Ten or more counts support this clonotype. The rearrangement links TRBV6-5 to TRBJ2-3; D remains ambiguous. The CDR3 runs to 15 residues. CDR1 MNHEY and CDR2 SVGAGI come from the germline V gene. V shed 2 bases and J shed 1 base, with 10 bases lying between them. This CDR3 is CASSYTKSGTDTQYF. The CDR3 DNA sequence: TGTGCCAGCAGTTACACCAAAAGCGGCACAGATACGCAGTATTTT.

This clonotype was seen ten or more times. The chain carries TRBV20-1 and TRBJ2-3; D remains ambiguous. The CDR3 totals 15 residues. In germline, CDR1 is DFQATT, CDR2 SNEGSKA (reference sequence). Between the trimmed V and J ends, which lost 0 bases and 2 bases, there was a span of 12 bases. CDR3: CSARDFEVNTDTQYF. The CDR3 DNA follows: TGCAGTGCTAGAGATTTCGAGGTTAACACAGATACGCAGTATTTT.

This clonotype occurred many times. The genes are TRBV6-5 and TRBJ2-3; D gene unclear. The V end lost 7 bases, the J end lost 6 bases, and 8 bases lay between the germline ends. The CDR3 extends over 11 amino acids. The germline V gene encodes CDR1 MNHEY and CDR2 SVGAGI. CDR3 sequence (DNA): TGTGCCAGCACTCAAGCCGATACGCAGTATTTT. It encodes CASTQADTQYF.

V gene TRBV7-9 combines with J gene TRBJ2-7; D could derive from TRBD1 or TRBD2 (5 bases each). CDR1 SEHNR and CDR2 FQNEAQ come from the germline V gene (reference sequence). The CDR3 has 13 amino acids. V was pared by 1 base and J by 9 bases, with 13 bases between. The CDR3 nucleotides are TGTGCCAGCAGCTTAGAGCAGGGTAGCGCGCAGTACTTC. Protein: CASSLEQGSAQYF.

The rearrangement joins TRBV11-3 to TRBJ2-1; TRBD2 matches 12 bases. V gave up 4 bases and J gave up 6 bases; unmatched junction bases: 4. The CDR3 totals 15 residues. Germline CDR1 reads SGHNT; CDR2 reads YENEEA. CDR3 DNA sequence: TGTGCCAGCAGCTCTAGCGGGAGGGCCTCCAATGAGCAGTTCTTC. Translating it yields CASSSSGRASNEQFF.

This clonotype was observed at least ten times. This chain links TRBV20-1 with TRBJ2-5, with 8 bases lining up with TRBD2. This CDR3 has 14 residues. The germline V gene has CDR1 DFQATT and CDR2 SNEGSKA (reference sequence). V was pared by 7 bases and J by 5 bases, with 12 bases of the junction left unmatched. The CDR3 sequence is CSVPGLGSPETQYF. The CDR3 bases are TGCAGTGTTCCGGGACTAGGGAGTCCGGAGACCCAGTACTTC.

In this sample, this clonotype turned up many times. The rearrangement uses TRBV10-2 and TRBJ2-7; D unresolved. V was clipped by 3 bases and J by 6 bases, with 15 bases between them. The CDR3 is 14 residues long. Germline CDR1 reads WSHSY; CDR2 reads SAAADI. CDR3 residues: CASSDGPFIGEQYF. CDR3 DNA sequence: TGCGCCAGCAGTGATGGACCGTTTATTGGCGAGCAGTACTTC.

This clonotype showed up many times. This chain joins TRBV12-3 or TRBV12-4 and TRBJ2-7; the D is unclear. V lost 4 bases and J lost 6, with 10 bases in between. The CDR3 consists of 12 residues. The CDR3 DNA is TGTGCCAGCAGTTCCGCCGGGTCCGAGCAGTACTTC. It is translated as CASSSAGSEQYF.

This clonotype was found many times. The chain couples TRBV7-9 to TRBJ2-3, with 7 bases aligning to TRBD2. Per germline, CDR1 SEHNR and CDR2 FQNEAQ (reference sequence). This CDR3 has 16 amino acids. V shed 2 bases and J 3 bases; nucleotides not matched to a gene: 8. CDR3 DNA sequence: TGTGCCAGCAGCTTATACGGAAGCGGGGAAACAGATACGCAGTATTTT. It is translated as CASSLYGSGETDTQYF. Full variable domain (missing parts from reference TRBV7-9 and TRBJ2-3): DTGVSQNPRHKITKRGQNVTFRCDPISEHNRLYWYRQTLGQGPEFLTYFQNEAQLEKSRLLSDRFSAERPKGSFSTLEIQRTEQGDSAMYLCASSLYGSGETDTQYFGPGTRLTVL.

This clonotype was seen once. This may be a read error, as it is one base from a much larger clone. V usage is TRBV3-1 and J usage is TRBJ1-2, with D possibly being TRBD1 (5 bases). Germline CDR1 reads LGHDT; CDR2 reads YNNKEL (reference sequence). The ends were cut back, 4 bases at V and 4 bases at J, with 16 bases in the middle. This CDR3 comprises 15 residues. CDR3 sequence (DNA): TGTGCCAGCAGCCTAGCGGCGGGGCGCGGCTATGGCTACACCTTC. Residues: CASSLAAGRGYGYTF.

Ten or more counts support this clonotype. J is TRBJ1-6 and V is TRBV11-2; D is perhaps TRBD1 (5 bases). V lost 1 base to trimming and J lost 9 bases, with 16 bases between them. The CDR3 is 16 amino acids. Germline V gene sequence: CDR1 SGHAT, CDR2 FQNNGV. The chain's CDR3 is CASSLAGPTGGSPLHF. The CDR3 nucleotides are TGTGCCAGCAGCTTAGCGGGACCGACGGGGGGTTCACCCCTCCACTTT.

Comment on this clonotype: Given a much more abundant clone one base away, this may be a read error. This chain links TRBV7-9 with TRBJ2-1; D call uncertain. The CDR3 runs 15 residues. Germline CDR1 is SEHNR and CDR2 is FQNEAQ (reference sequence). The V end lost 5 bases, the J end lost 1 base, and 12 bases lay between the germline ends. CDR3 residues: CASSIDLGSYNEQFF. CDR3 DNA sequence: TGTGCCAGCAGCATAGACCTGGGTTCCTACAATGAGCAGTTCTTC.

In this sample, this clonotype turned up many times. The chain has TRBV2 and TRBJ2-3; no firm D call. The germline gives CDR1 SNHLY, CDR2 FYNNEI. The CDR3 extends over 13 amino acids. Trimming removed 4 bases at V and 6 bases at J, with 11 bases between. CDR3 residues: CASSVHPLDTQYF. The CDR3 nucleotides are TGTGCCAGCAGTGTCCACCCCTTGGATACGCAGTATTTT.

This clonotype was detected ten times or more. V gene TRBV4-2 combines with J gene TRBJ2-2; the match to TRBD1 covers 9 bases. Germline values: CDR1 LGHNA, CDR2 YNFKEQ. The V segment lost 1 base and the J segment 4 bases; nucleotides outside the gene matches: 4. This CDR3 region has 16 residues. The CDR3 sequence is CASSQGTGVRTGELFF. The CDR3 nucleotides read TGTGCCAGCAGCCAAGGGACAGGGGTGCGCACCGGGGAGCTGTTTTTT.

This clonotype was seen many times. The chain combines TRBV7-3 with TRBJ2-7, with 9 bases aligning to TRBD1. Germline CDR1 and CDR2: SGHTA and FQGTGA. The CDR3 consists of 14 residues. Unmatched junction bases numbered 1, after V lost 1 base and J lost 3 bases. The CDR3 DNA reads as TGTGCCAGCAGCTTAAGACAGGGGGTCTACGAGCAGTACTTC. Translated, it gives CASSLRQGVYEQYF.

This clonotype was counted ten times or more. V gene TRBV14 combines with J gene TRBJ1-2, with TRBD1 matching over 8 bases. The length of the CDR3 is 16 residues. The V segment lost 0 bases and the J segment 4 bases; nucleotides outside the gene matches: 7. Germline assignment: CDR1 SGHDN and CDR2 FVKESK. CDR3 region: CASSQDWAGTGYGYTF. DNA for the CDR3: TGTGCCAGCAGCCAAGATTGGGCCGGGACAGGCTATGGCTACACCTTC.

The chain links TRBV7-9 to TRBJ2-3; D possibly corresponds to TRBD2 (6 bases). CDR3 size: 14 residues. Germline values: CDR1 SEHNR, CDR2 FQNEAQ (reference sequence). Trimming left V 4 bases short and J 6 bases short, with 14 bases between. CDR3 DNA sequence: TGTGCCAGCAGCTCGACAGAGGGAGGCGATACGCAGTATTTT. Translated: CASSSTEGGDTQYF. The whole variable domain, filled in from reference TRBV7-9 and TRBJ2-3, reads DTGVSQNPRHKITKRGQNVTFRCDPISEHNRLYWYRQTLGQGPEFLTYFQNEAQLEKSRLLSDRFSAERPKGSFSTLEIQRTEQGDSAMYLCASSSTEGGDTQYFGPGTRLTVL.

By frequency in the sample, this clonotype is medium-sized. V is TRBV5-1 and J is TRBJ2-7; D is possibly TRBD1 (6 bases). V was pared by 1 base and J by 7 bases, with 15 bases between. The CDR3 extends over 14 amino acids. Germline values: CDR1 SGHRS, CDR2 YFSETQ. The DNA for the CDR3 is TGCGCCAGCAGCTTGTATGTACAGGGTCGAGAGCAGTACTTC. This sequence encodes CASSLYVQGREQYF.

This clonotype was counted ten times or more. This chain links TRBV4-2 with TRBJ2-1; 11 bases match TRBD2. The CDR3 covers 17 residues. Germline-derived CDR1 and CDR2 are LGHNA and YNFKEQ. V shed 4 bases and J 4 bases; nucleotides not matched to a gene: 9. CDR3 coding DNA: TGTGCCAGCAGCCGAGCCCCTACTAGCGGGGGATACAATGAGCAGTTCTTC. It translates to CASSRAPTSGGYNEQFF.

This CDR3 reads CASRRTSGANVLTF. CDR3 nucleotide sequence: TGCGCCAGCAGGAGGACCTCTGGGGCCAACGTCCTGACTTTC. J is TRBJ2-6 and V is TRBV5-1; D is ambiguous. There are 14 residues in the CDR3. V lost 5 bases, J lost 0 bases, and 6 bases lay in between. CDR1 and CDR2 from the germline V gene are SGHRS and YFSETQ.

There are many counts of this clonotype. V usage is TRBV27 and J usage is TRBJ2-7, with 9 bases identical to TRBD1. Germline lookup yields CDR1 MNHEY and CDR2 SMNVEV (reference sequence). The J segment lost 2 bases and the V segment lost 3 bases, leaving 8 bases of the junction unmatched. This CDR3 has 16 amino acids. CDR3 protein: CASSFSGTGIPYEQYF. The DNA for the CDR3 is TGTGCCAGCAGTTTTTCCGGGACAGGGATCCCCTACGAGCAGTACTTC.

This clonotype has only a few counts. CDR3: CASSLLLNRDNYGYTF. In DNA form, the CDR3 reads TGTGCCAGCAGTTTACTATTGAACAGGGACAACTATGGCTACACCTTC. The rearrangement uses TRBV28 and TRBJ1-2, with D possibly TRBD1 on 6 matching bases. V was cut by 2 bases and J by 2 bases, with 15 bases left in between. Germline CDR1 is MDHEN and CDR2 is SYDVKM. CDR3 length: 16 residues.

In regard to this clonotype: A read error is possible here, since a much larger clone lies one base away. The genes are TRBV5-1 and TRBJ2-2; D unclear. Trimming shortened V by 1 base and J by 5 bases, and 9 bases separated the two germline ends. The germline V gene encodes CDR1 SGHRS and CDR2 YFSETQ. The CDR3 covers 14 residues. The CDR3 DNA is TGCGCCAGCAGCTTGTGGCAGTATACCGGGGAGCTGTTTTTT. This codes for CASSLWQYTGELFF.

This clonotype was detected many times. The chain carries TRBV20-1 and TRBJ2-3; 8 bases fit TRBD2. Trimming cost V 1 base and J 3 bases; bases outside gene matches: 15. Germline assignment: CDR1 DFQATT and CDR2 SNEGSKA (reference sequence). CDR3 length: 18 amino acids. The CDR3 DNA reads TGCAGTGCTAGAGCAGGTTTGGCGGGGGGACGTTCTACAGATACGCAGTATTTT. Amino acid sequence: CSARAGLAGGRSTDTQYF.